The text below deals with one T cell receptor (beta chain). Here immunoSEQ multiplex PCR was the method, and the copy in TCRdb shows in-frame clones only, minus some. Of about 89,000 clones in the sample, approximately 95% were seen once. The sample originates from a study of T cell changes during pregnancy in multiple sclerosis. The CDR3 extends over 16 amino acids. V dropped 1 base and J dropped 3 bases, with 12 bases sitting between them. Germline CDR1 MGHRA, CDR2 YSYEKL. The clonotype originates from a female donor in good health, enrolled as a control in a pregnancy study. V is TRBV4-1 and J is TRBJ2-2; D ambiguous. The material was peripheral blood, obtained after pregnancy. The CDR3 DNA is TGCGCCAGCAGCCAAGGTGTCTCAGACTACACCGGGGAGCTGTTTTTT. Translating it yields CASSQGVSDYTGELFF.